The rows below give T cell receptor beta chains drawn from one sample of a study of cytomegalovirus exposure and HLA in healthy donors. Method: immunoSEQ multiplex PCR; TCRdb's copy keeps in-frame clones and lacks some. The sample consists of roughly 100,000 clones, roughly three quarters of them appearing once. The specimen was PBMCs. These receptors were collected from a woman younger than 35 in good health and CMV-seropositive. Both conserved end residues are part of each CDR3. A D gene is named only where the DNA matches it firmly. Rows may omit the clone size; those that give it use once, few, many or a size class.

abundance	d_gene	len	v_gene	j_gene	CDR3nt	CDR3aa
.	TRBD2	17	TRBV9	TRBJ2-5	TGTGCCAGCAGCGTAGATCTAGCGGGGGGACTTCAAGAGACCCAGTACTTC	CASSVDLAGGLQETQYF
.	.	15	TRBV28	TRBJ1-1	TGTGCCAGCAGTGGCCCTCTGGGGGGGGGAGGGGGAGCTTTCTTT	CASSGPLGGGGGAFF
.	.	15	TRBV27	TRBJ1-1	TGTGCCAGCAGTTTAACGGCGGGCGCGATCACTGAAGCTTTCTTT	CASSLTAGAITEAFF
.	.	14	TRBV28	TRBJ2-4	TGTGCCAGCATTAAGGGCGGACTCAAAAACATTCAGTACTTC	CASIKGGLKNIQYF
.	.	14	TRBV6-5	TRBJ1-5	TGTGCCAGCCAAAGACAAAACGGGGATCAGCCCCAGCATTTT	CASQRQNGDQPQHF
once	.	15	TRBV21-1	TRBJ2-7	TGTGCCAGCAGCAAAGCGAAGGACAGGGCCTACGAGCAGTACTTC	CASSKAKDRAYEQYF
.	.	15	TRBV28	TRBJ2-6	TGTGCCAGCAGTTTAGTAGTTACTGGGGCCAACGTCCTGACTTTC	CASSLVVTGANVLTF
.	TRBD1	15	TRBV2	TRBJ2-7	TGTGCCAGCACCTTCGGACAGGGGACCTCCTACGAACAGTACTTC	CASTFGQGTSYEQYF
.	.	17	TRBV7-2	TRBJ1-5	TGTGCCAGCAGCTTAGGGACAGACCCCCGGAGCAATCAGCCCCAGCATTTT	CASSLGTDPRSNQPQHF
.	TRBD1	14	TRBV6-5	TRBJ1-2	TGTGCCAGCAGTTACGGGCAGGGGGGCTATGGCTACACCTTC	CASSYGQGGYGYTF
.	TRBD1	16	TRBV18	TRBJ1-4	TGTGCCAGCTCACCACCTGGCTCGGACAGGGAAGAAAAACTGTTTTTT	CASSPPGSDREEKLFF
.	.	11	TRBV2	TRBJ1-4	TGTGCCAGCAGTGAGGGAGGTCACGGCTTTTTT	CASSEGGHGFF
medium-sized	.	15	TRBV27	TRBJ1-1	TGTGCCAGCAGTTTAGGAGGCGGGGGGCACACTGAAGCTTTCTTT	CASSLGGGGHTEAFF
medium-sized	.	13	TRBV6-4	TRBJ2-3	TGTGCCAGCAGTGACCTCGAGGGAGATACGCAGTATTTT	CASSDLEGDTQYF
.	.	11	TRBV5-6	TRBJ2-7	TGTGCCAGCAGCGTTGTAGAGGAGCAGTACTTC	CASSVVEEQYF
.	.	13	TRBV27	TRBJ1-2	TGTGCCAGCAGTCGCGGGGATAACTATGGCTACACCTTC	CASSRGDNYGYTF
.	TRBD1	14	TRBV5-5	TRBJ2-7	TGTGCCAGCAGCTTTGCGGCAGGGGGCAAAGAGCAGTACTTC	CASSFAAGGKEQYF
.	.	12	TRBV5-1	TRBJ2-7	TGCGCCAGCAGCTTGGACTGGCGGGAGCAGTACTTC	CASSLDWREQYF
.	.	16	TRBV12-5	TRBJ2-1	TGTGCTAGTGGTTTGGTAAGGGGGGAGGGCCTCGTTGAGCAGTTCTTC	CASGLVRGEGLVEQFF
.	.	13	TRBV27	TRBJ2-7	TGTGCCAGCAGTTTGCTACAGTCCTACGAGCAGTACTTC	CASSLLQSYEQYF
.	TRBD2	14	TRBV10-1	TRBJ2-5	TGCGCCAGCAGTCCCAGCGGGGGGCAAGAGACCCAGTACTTC	CASSPSGGQETQYF
few	TRBD1	14	TRBV19	TRBJ1-6	TGTGCCAGTAGTATTCAACAGGGGAATTCACCCCTCCACTTT	CASSIQQGNSPLHF
.	.	13	TRBV2	TRBJ1-5	TGTGCCAGCAGTGACCGCTACAATCAGCCCCAGCATTTT	CASSDRYNQPQHF
few	TRBD1	12	TRBV19	TRBJ1-5	TGTGCCACACGACAGGGCCAAGAGCCCCAGCATTTT	CATRQGQEPQHF
once	.	15	TRBV19	TRBJ2-1	TGTGCCAGTTCCGTTGAGGGCACCTCCTACAATGAGCAGTTCTTC	CASSVEGTSYNEQFF
.	TRBD2	17	TRBV5-1	TRBJ2-1	TGCGCCAGCAGTTTTGAAGGACTAGCGGGATTGTCTGCGGAGCAGTTCTTC	CASSFEGLAGLSAEQFF
.	.	15	TRBV30	TRBJ1-2	TGTGCCTACCACCGATGGACCGGGACATTTTATGGCTACACCTTC	CAYHRWTGTFYGYTF
.	.	15	TRBV14	TRBJ1-3	TGTGCCAGCAGCCAAGATGGGAGACTCGGAAACACCATATATTTT	CASSQDGRLGNTIYF
.	.	11	TRBV28	TRBJ2-7	TGTGCCAGCAGTTCTCCTTACGAGCAGTACTTC	CASSSPYEQYF
.	.	15	TRBV7-9	TRBJ1-3	TGTGCCAGCAGTCCAGACAGAGAGTGGCGAAACACCATATATTTT	CASSPDREWRNTIYF
.	TRBD1	11	TRBV29-1	TRBJ1-1	TGCAGCGCTGACCAGGGGGCGCGAGCTTTCTTT	CSADQGARAFF
.	TRBD2	16	TRBV5-1	TRBJ2-3	TGCGCCAGCAGCTTGGCGGGCGGGGGGGCGACAGATACGCAGTATTTT	CASSLAGGGATDTQYF
.	TRBD2	19	TRBV4-1	TRBJ2-2	TGCGCCAGCGAGAACCTCTTTACTAGCGGGGGGCGGTCCACCGGGGAGCTGTTTTTT	CASENLFTSGGRSTGELFF
.	TRBD2	16	TRBV2	TRBJ2-1	TGTGCCAGCAGCGGACTAGCGGGCCTCTCCTACAATGAGCAGTTCTTC	CASSGLAGLSYNEQFF
.	.	9	TRBV20-1	TRBJ1-1	TGCAGTCCGAGGACTGAAGCTTTCTTT	CSPRTEAFF
.	.	15	TRBV6-1	TRBJ1-5	TGTGCCAGCCGGCCGGGAATCTCAAGCAATCAGCCCCAGCATTTT	CASRPGISSNQPQHF
.	.	11	TRBV5-6	TRBJ2-1	TGTGCCAGCAGCTTCGTCGATGAGCAGTTCTTC	CASSFVDEQFF
.	TRBD2	14	TRBV11-3	TRBJ2-3	TGTGCCAGCAGCCCTAGCGGCCGCCAGGGTACGCAGTATTTT	CASSPSGRQGTQYF
.	TRBD1	12	TRBV27	TRBJ1-2	TGTGCCAGCAGTCGACAGGGCAATGGCTACACCTTC	CASSRQGNGYTF
.	TRBD2	19	TRBV6-4	TRBJ2-5	TGTGCCAGCAGTGACGTGGTTCCAGCGGGGGGGCCGCGGTATGAGACCCAGTACTTC	CASSDVVPAGGPRYETQYF
.	TRBD1	15	TRBV7-8	TRBJ1-2	TGTGCCAGCAGCAGGCGGACAGGGGGCAACTATGGCTACACCTTC	CASSRRTGGNYGYTF
.	.	16	TRBV9	TRBJ2-3	TGTGCCAGCAGCGTAGCTAGTGGCCCCCGGGGAGATACGCAGTATTTT	CASSVASGPRGDTQYF
.	.	12	TRBV7-9	TRBJ2-7	TGTGCCAGCAGTAGCGAGGGGGTCGGGCAGTACTTC	CASSSEGVGQYF
.	.	13	TRBV6-4	TRBJ2-1	TGTGCCAGCAAGGGGGGGTCCTACAATGAGCAGTTCTTC	CASKGGSYNEQFF
few	.	14	TRBV5-8	TRBJ2-3	TGTGCCAGCAGCTTGGGACAGCCCACAGATACGCAGTATTTT	CASSLGQPTDTQYF
.	TRBD1	15	TRBV7-2	TRBJ2-7	TGTGCCAGCAGCTCCGGACAGGGGTTATCCTACGAGCAGTACTTC	CASSSGQGLSYEQYF
few	.	17	TRBV10-2	TRBJ2-7	TGCGCCAGCAGTGAGTCCCCAGGGGCAAGGGGCTCCTACGAGCAGTACTTC	CASSESPGARGSYEQYF
once	TRBD1	14	TRBV30	TRBJ1-1	TGTGCCTGGAGCCGGGGGACAGGTGGGACTGAAGCTTTCTTT	CAWSRGTGGTEAFF
few	TRBD2	16	TRBV5-4	TRBJ2-3	TGTGCCAGCAGCTTGGGACTAGCGGGAGCCACAGATACGCAGTATTTT	CASSLGLAGATDTQYF
once	.	16	TRBV28	TRBJ2-5	TGTGCCAGCAGTTCCCCTTTGGGGGGGGCTGGAGAGACCCAGTACTTC	CASSSPLGGAGETQYF